The 3 T cell receptor beta chains presented below share a single source sample, sequenced in a study of response to subunit inactivated influenza vaccine. A single record per CDR3 protein comes from TCRdb applying MiXCR to the RT-PCR reads. The sample yields around 500,000 distinct CDR3 sequences, approximately 9.9% seen once. The specimen comprised PBMCs from blood, sampled about 6 weeks after vaccination. Receptors were obtained from a man over 45 who received an inactivated influenza vaccine.

This clonotype was detected many times. This chain joins TRBV7-8 and TRBJ2-7; 8 nucleotides agree with TRBD1. CDR3 length equals 14 residues. Looked up from germline, CDR1 is SGHVS and CDR2 is FQNEAQ. The junction had 5 bases not matched to a gene; V was cut back by 4 bases and J by 3 bases. CDR3 protein: CASSSGQGRYEQYF. CDR3 in DNA: TGTGCCAGCAGCTCCGGACAGGGTCGCTACGAGCAGTACTTC.

This clonotype was seen only a few times. The rearrangement links TRBV20-1 to TRBJ2-7; D is ambiguous. CDR1 DFQATT and CDR2 SNEGSKA come from the germline V gene (reference sequence). V was cut by 3 bases and J by 0 bases, with 18 bases left in between. The CDR3 loop spans 16 amino acids. The CDR3 here is CSARGFPRSDSYEQYF. DNA for the CDR3: TGCAGTGCTAGGGGCTTCCCGCGGTCCGACTCCTACGAGCAGTACTTC.

This clonotype was observed a few times. The gene calls are TRBV6-1 and TRBJ2-2; the match to TRBD2 covers 11 bases. V trimming: 10 bases; J trimming: 3 bases; junction bases outside the gene matches: 7. Germline CDR1 MNHNS, CDR2 SASEGT. The CDR3 length is 15 residues. CDR3 loop: CATLPLAGDTGELFF. CDR3 in DNA: TGTGCCACCCTCCCACTAGCGGGAGACACCGGGGAGCTGTTTTTT.